This TCR beta chain was profiled in a study of OX40 agonist ivuxolimab in advanced cancers. Trimming removed 1 base at V and 3 bases at J, with 7 bases between. The CDR3 extends over 13 amino acids. Germline-derived CDR1 and CDR2 are MGHRA and YSYEKL. Generated by immunoSEQ multiplex PCR, the TCRdb table keeps only in-frame clones and is missing some. The sample has approximately 50,000 clones, 93% seen once. The input for sequencing was CD4+ or CD8+ T cells sorted from blood, taken in a trial of the OX40 agonist ivuxolimab. The chain is built from TRBV4-1 and TRBJ2-7; unclear D gene. The TCR originated in an adult with an advanced solid tumor such as melanoma, head and neck, liver or kidney cancer. CDR3 in DNA: TGCGCCAGCAGCCAAGGGACCTACTACGAGCAGTACTTC. Residues: CASSQGTYYEQYF.